This TCR beta chain was recovered during a study of blood T cell repertoires in COVID-19. Across the study: The analysed material was cDNA or gDNA that came from T cells, B-cell-depleted T cells, or PBMCs.

TCRdb's table, derived via immunoSEQ multiplex PCR, lists solely in-frame clones and lacks some. The sample holds a few hundred thousand clones, 85% to 90% seen once. The germline V and J ends were trimmed by 2 bases and 6 bases, with 17 bases remaining between them. CDR3 size: 16 residues. Germline V lookup: CDR1 SGHKS, CDR2 YYEKEE (reference sequence). Participants' reported clinical history set cohort assignment. Resolution of symptoms, clearance, or two negative PCRs was present in recovered Cohort 3 donors. The source material was PBMCs or T cells enriched from blood (not recorded which). The chain carries TRBV5-5 and TRBJ1-4, with a possible D match to TRBD1 (5 bases). The clonotype was recovered from a man aged 40-49 years who had recovered from COVID-19. The CDR3 is CASSFSLRVGDEKLFF. The CDR3 region has the DNA TGTGCCAGCAGCTTTTCCCTCAGGGTGGGTGATGAAAAACTGTTTTTT.